The next 23 T cell receptor beta chains were all read from a single sample in a study of PD-L1 blockade in urothelial cancer. Clones were sequenced by immunoSEQ multiplex PCR, and TCRdb holds only the in-frame ones, with some missing. The data hold 45,000 or so clones, with 70% to 90% observed a single time. Noted time point: pretreatment peripheral blood. Sequencing was performed on PBMCs, taken around atezolizumab (anti-PD-L1) treatment. The receptors come from a donor at least 40 years old with urothelial cancer.

This chain joins TRBV7-3 and TRBJ2-7; tentative D call: TRBD1 (6 bases). This CDR3 has 14 residues. Trimming removed 6 bases at V and 4 bases at J, with 16 bases between. Germline V CDR1 and CDR2: SGHTA, FQGTGA. The CDR3 spells CASRATGYGYEQYF. CDR3 coding DNA: TGTGCCAGCAGGGCCACAGGGTACGGGTACGAGCAGTACTTC.

This clone was counted between two and nine times. The gene calls are TRBV7-3 and TRBJ2-2, with 10 bases fitting TRBD2. The CDR3 has 17 amino acids. With V trimmed by 4 bases and J by 3 bases, 8 bases remained unmatched. Germline V lookup: CDR1 SGHTA, CDR2 FQGTGA. The CDR3 is CASSSSQLAGYTGELFF. CDR3 sequence (DNA): TGTGCCAGCAGCTCGAGCCAACTAGCGGGATACACCGGGGAGCTGTTTTTT.

J is TRBJ1-4 and V is TRBV19; TRBD1 is a possible D gene (5 bases). The CDR3 spans 13 residues. CDR1 and CDR2 (germline): LNHDA, SQIVND (reference sequence). The V gene lost 5 bases and the J gene lost 5 bases, with 9 bases spanning the gap. CDR3 residues: CASSWGLNEKLFF. CDR3 in DNA: TGTGCCAGTAGTTGGGGCTTAAATGAAAAACTGTTTTTT. The variable domain in full, completed from reference TRBV19 and TRBJ1-4, reads DGGITQSPKYLFRKEGQNVTLSCEQNLNHDAMYWYRQDPGQGLRLIYYSQIVNDFQKGDIAEGYSVSREKKESFPLTVTSAQKNPTAFYLCASSWGLNEKLFFGSGTQLSVL.

The chain combines TRBV7-2 with TRBJ2-7; 8 bases match TRBD2. Germline trimming cut 5 bases from V and 5 bases from J; bases unmatched to any gene: 8. This CDR3 has 14 amino acids. Germline V lookup: CDR1 SGHTA, CDR2 FQGNSA. In DNA form, the CDR3 reads TGTGCCAGCAGCAACGGGGGGGGCCCCGACGAGCAGTACTTC. Translating it yields CASSNGGGPDEQYF.

The chain is built from TRBV27 and TRBJ2-7; 9 positions agree with TRBD2. This CDR3 is 16 amino acids long. V lost 3 bases, J lost 4 bases, and 10 bases stayed unmatched. The germline V gene has CDR1 MNHEY and CDR2 SMNVEV (reference sequence). The CDR3 DNA sequence: TGTGCCAGCAGTTTGTCCGGGGTAGCGGGAGTATACGAGCAGTACTTC. Translating gives CASSLSGVAGVYEQYF.

The genes are TRBV7-2 and TRBJ2-1, with 9 bases matching TRBD2. The junction had 2 bases not matched to a gene; V was cut back by 3 bases and J by 2 bases. Germline assignment: CDR1 SGHTA and CDR2 FQGNSA. The CDR3 runs to 15 residues. The CDR3 loop is CASSFGGRAYNEQFF. CDR3 in DNA: TGTGCCAGCAGCTTTGGCGGGAGGGCCTACAATGAGCAGTTCTTC.

The rearrangement joins TRBV7-3 to TRBJ2-5; D is undetermined. The germline V and J ends were trimmed by 3 bases and 2 bases, with 16 bases remaining between them. The CDR3 loop spans 16 amino acids. Germline CDR1 SGHTA, CDR2 FQGTGA. In nucleotides, the CDR3 is TGTGCCAGCAGCTTCGGTGTCTTAGAGTCTCAAGAGACCCAGTACTTC. Amino acids: CASSFGVLESQETQYF.

The chain joins TRBV12-1 to TRBJ2-7; the table's D call, TRBD2, was not checked against the DNA. TRBV12-1 is shown as a pseudogene. The CDR3 is 14 residues long. In nucleotides, the CDR3 is TGTGCCAGCAGCTTTTTGAGACTCGGGTACGAGCAGTACTTC. Encoded protein: CASSFLRLGYEQYF.

This sequence joins TRBV7-6 and TRBJ2-7; 7 bases align to TRBD2. The CDR3 is 14 residues long. V was pared by 3 bases and J by 0 bases, with 2 bases of the junction left unmatched. Per germline, CDR1 SGHVS and CDR2 FNYEAQ. The CDR3 loop is CASSFGRGSYEQYF. DNA for the CDR3: TGTGCCAGCAGCTTTGGGAGGGGCTCCTACGAGCAGTACTTC.

V gene TRBV27 combines with J gene TRBJ2-1; 9 bases map to TRBD2. The CDR3 is 16 residues long. With V trimmed by 3 bases and J by 6 bases, 9 bases remained unmatched. Germline V gives CDR1 MNHEY, CDR2 SMNVEV (reference sequence). Here the CDR3 DNA reads TGTGCCAGCAGTTTGCTCGGGACTAGCCTTCCCAATGAGCAGTTCTTC. This encodes CASSLLGTSLPNEQFF.

The gene calls are TRBV23-1 and TRBJ2-2, with a tentative D call TRBD2 (6 bases). TRBV23-1 carries the ORF label, with uncertain function. The V and J ends lost 3 bases and 1 base respectively, with 15 bases between them. The CDR3 sequence is 17 residues long. The CDR3 loop is CASSHLGVAENTGELFF. The CDR3 bases are TGCGCCAGCAGTCACCTCGGGGTAGCGGAGAACACCGGGGAGCTGTTTTTT.

This chain uses TRBV7-3 with TRBJ2-3, with 8 nucleotides matching TRBD2. The junction had 4 bases not matched to a gene; V was cut back by 5 bases and J by 3 bases. Germline V gives CDR1 SGHTA, CDR2 FQGTGA. The CDR3 totals 14 residues. CDR3 bases: TGTGCCAGCAGCCGGGAGGGCCTTACAGATACGCAGTATTTT. Encoded protein: CASSREGLTDTQYF.

This clone was counted a few times. The rearrangement links TRBV7-6 to TRBJ1-5; D uncertain. Germline values: CDR1 SGHVS, CDR2 FNYEAQ. This CDR3 is 13 amino acids long. The V end was cut by 5 bases, the J end by 10 bases, with 15 bases between. The CDR3 region is CASSLLTRGPQHF. The CDR3 DNA reads TGTGCCAGCAGCCTTTTAACGAGAGGACCCCAGCATTTT.

J is TRBJ2-1 and V is TRBV5-6, with 7 bases identical to TRBD1. Germline CDR1 SGHDT, CDR2 YYEEEE. The CDR3 has 15 residues. With 6 bases clipped from V and 4 bases from J, the junction kept 10 bases outside the gene matches. Written as DNA, the CDR3 is TGTGCCAGCACCTACAGGGGCTCCGGGTACAATGAGCAGTTCTTC. Translated: CASTYRGSGYNEQFF.

This clone appeared a single time. The rearrangement uses TRBV11-2 and TRBJ2-2; no firm D call. Looked up from germline, CDR1 is SGHAT and CDR2 is FQNNGV. This CDR3 is built from 16 residues. V lost 5 bases and J 8 bases, leaving 21 bases between the germline ends. CDR3 nucleotide sequence: TGTGCCAGCAGCCTTATGGGCCAGGCAGCCCCGGGGGAGCTGTTTTTT. Encoded protein: CASSLMGQAAPGELFF.

This clone was seen just once. The rearrangement joins TRBV2 to TRBJ2-7; perhaps TRBD1 as D (5 bases). V gave up 3 bases and J gave up 2 bases, with 11 bases separating them. The germline CDR1 and CDR2 sequences are SNHLY and FYNNEI. CDR3 length: 14 amino acids. The CDR3 nucleotides read TGTGCCAGCAGTGATCCAGGGCGAACCTACGAGCAGTACTTC. This sequence encodes CASSDPGRTYEQYF. The full variable domain, its missing parts supplied by reference TRBV2 and TRBJ2-7, is EPEVTQTPSHQVTQMGQEVILRCVPISNHLYFYWYRQILGQKVEFLVSFYNNEISEKSEIFDDQFSVERPDGSNFTLKIRSTKLEDSAMYFCASSDPGRTYEQYFGPGTRLTVT.

The gene calls are TRBV7-2 and TRBJ2-1, with a weak D call TRBD2 (6 bases). The germline CDR1 and CDR2 sequences are SGHTA and FQGNSA. V lost 3 bases and J lost 3, with 12 bases in between. The CDR3 is 15 residues long. CDR3 in amino acids: CASSLEGSRYNEQFF. For the CDR3, the DNA is TGTGCCAGCAGCTTGGAGGGTTCACGCTACAATGAGCAGTTCTTC.

The chain has TRBV25-1 and TRBJ2-1; 11 bases line up with TRBD1. The trim removed 5 bases at V and 7 bases at J, leaving 10 bases unmatched. Germline loops: CDR1 MGHDK, CDR2 SYGVNS. CDR3 length: 16 residues. DNA for the CDR3: TGTGCCAGCAGTTTATCCGGGACAGGGGGACGGAATGAGCAGTTCTTC. Its protein is CASSLSGTGGRNEQFF.

The rearrangement uses TRBV6-5 and TRBJ2-5, with 8 bases identical to TRBD1. The CDR3 is 15 amino acids. The V gene's germline CDR1 is MNHEY and CDR2 SVGAGI. After removal of 5 bases from V and 7 bases from J, the junction contained 12 bases not matched to a gene. The CDR3 coding sequence is TGTGCCAGCAGTCCACAGGGGGGCCGGGGAGGGACCCAGTACTTC. This translates into CASSPQGGRGGTQYF.

This clone appeared a few times. The gene calls are TRBV18 and TRBJ1-1; D may be TRBD1 (5 bases). Looked up from germline, CDR1 is KGHSH and CDR2 is LQKENI. The V and J ends lost 3 bases and 1 base respectively, with 6 bases between them. The CDR3 runs 13 residues. The CDR3 sequence: CASSPTENTEAFF. The CDR3 DNA follows: TGTGCCAGCTCACCGACAGAGAACACTGAAGCTTTCTTT.

This clone was seen a handful of times. The rearrangement uses TRBV6-1 and TRBJ1-2, with TRBD1 identical over 9 bases. Germline lookup yields CDR1 MNHNS and CDR2 SASEGT. V lost 0 bases and J lost 7; bases outside the gene matches: 12. CDR3 length: 17 residues. CDR3 region: CASSEALVGTGLGGYTF. For the CDR3, the DNA is TGTGCCAGCAGTGAAGCCCTTGTCGGGACAGGGTTGGGTGGCTACACCTTC.

V usage is TRBV7-3 and J usage is TRBJ2-3; the match to TRBD2 covers 8 bases. This CDR3 comprises 15 residues. Germline V CDR1 and CDR2: SGHTA, FQGTGA. With 8 bases clipped from V and 1 base from J, the junction kept 8 bases outside the gene matches. Written as DNA, the CDR3 is TGTGCCAGCGGGAGCGGGAGTCGGGGCACAGATACGCAGTATTTT. Its translation: CASGSGSRGTDTQYF.

The chain carries TRBV5-4 and TRBJ2-7, with a possible D match to TRBD1 (6 bases). The CDR3 is 16 residues long. Trimming took off 0 bases at V and 3 bases at J, with 16 bases between the two ends. Germline V gene sequence: CDR1 SGHNT, CDR2 YYREEE (reference sequence). The CDR3 is CASSLGGREARYEQYF. The CDR3 DNA reads as TGTGCCAGCAGCTTGGGGGGGCGAGAGGCACGCTACGAGCAGTACTTC.